The rows below give T cell receptor beta chains drawn from one sample of a study of blood T cell repertoires in COVID-19. Assay: immunoSEQ multiplex PCR; the TCRdb copy retains only in-frame clones and omits some. The profile covers around 200,000 clones, with around 88% appearing a single time and 2.9% taken by the ten largest. The sequencing sample was made of peripheral blood. The receptors shown here come from a man aged 50-60 years with active or convalescent COVID-19. The CDR3 runs from the conserved cysteine through the conserved F or W. Each record gives: clone size, J gene, V gene, D gene, CDR3 protein, CDR3 DNA. A D gene is named only where the DNA matches it firmly. Size values are once, few and many counts, or a class for expanded clones, and some rows have none.

- | TRBJ2-6 | TRBV7-9 | TRBD1 | CASSFQRRGTSGANVLTF | TGTGCCAGCAGCTTTCAACGCAGGGGGACCTCTGGGGCCAACGTCCTGACTTTC
- | TRBJ1-2 | TRBV3-1/TRBV3-2 | - | CASSQARTGYTF | TGTGCCAGCAGCCAAGCCAGGACAGGCTACACCTTC
- | TRBJ1-6 | TRBV20-1 | - | CSASSQGRNSPLHF | TGCAGTGCTAGTTCACAGGGAAGGAATTCACCCCTCCACTTT
- | TRBJ1-1 | TRBV2 | - | CASSLGQPLGTEAFF | TGTGCCAGCAGTCTCGGACAGCCTCTGGGGACTGAAGCTTTCTTT
- | TRBJ2-7 | TRBV5-1 | - | CASSLGLQSYEQYF | TGCGCCAGCAGCCTCGGACTCCAATCCTACGAGCAGTACTTC
- | TRBJ1-2 | TRBV5-1 | - | CAARGGEFSYGYTF | TGCGCCGCGAGGGGAGGGGAATTTTCCTATGGCTACACCTTC
- | TRBJ2-1 | TRBV6-5 | TRBD2 | CASSYSPSGRANEQFF | TGTGCCAGCAGTTACTCTCCCAGCGGGAGGGCCAATGAGCAGTTCTTC
few | TRBJ2-4 | TRBV7-9 | TRBD2 | CASSLAGLAGGTKNIQYF | TGTGCCAGCAGCTTAGCGGGACTAGCGGGAGGGACCAAAAACATTCAGTACTTC
- | TRBJ1-1 | TRBV15 | - | CATSLDQGTEAFF | TGTGCCACCAGCCTAGACCAGGGAACTGAAGCTTTCTTT
- | TRBJ2-7 | TRBV11-1 | - | CASSPPIRTPSYEQYF | TGTGCCAGCAGCCCACCTATCCGAACCCCCTCCTACGAGCAGTACTTC
- | TRBJ2-3 | TRBV19 | - | CASSIEAATDTQYF | TGTGCCAGTAGTATCGAAGCGGCCACAGATACGCAGTATTTT
- | TRBJ2-2 | TRBV18 | - | CASSPAVAGELFF | TGTGCCAGCTCACCTGCGGTAGCCGGGGAGCTGTTTTTT
- | TRBJ1-4 | TRBV11-2 | TRBD1 | CASTRQGFNEKLFF | TGTGCCAGCACTCGACAGGGATTTAATGAAAAACTGTTTTTT
- | TRBJ1-3 | TRBV7-9 | - | CASSRTVGRPNSGNTIYF | TGTGCCAGCAGCCGTACGGTGGGGCGCCCCAACTCTGGAAACACCATATATTTT
many | TRBJ2-3 | TRBV6-6 | TRBD2 | CASTFSGGASTDTQYF | TGTGCCAGCACCTTTAGCGGGGGGGCTAGCACAGATACGCAGTATTTT
once | TRBJ2-4 | TRBV15 | TRBD1 | CATEGQGLFRAKNIQYF | TGTGCCACGGAGGGACAGGGGTTGTTTAGGGCCAAAAACATTCAGTACTTC
- | TRBJ2-7 | TRBV3-1/TRBV3-2 | - | CASSQGSGVRYEQYF | TGTGCCAGCAGCCAAGGAAGCGGTGTCCGCTACGAGCAGTACTTC
- | TRBJ1-2 | TRBV7-9 | TRBD1 | CASSPSGGGLVYGYTF | TGTGCCAGCAGCCCTTCAGGGGGCGGGCTGGTCTATGGCTACACCTTC
- | TRBJ1-4 | TRBV11-2 | - | CASSFGGPTTELFF | TGTGCCAGCAGCTTCGGAGGGCCCACCACCGAACTGTTTTTT
- | TRBJ1-4 | TRBV6-6 | TRBD1 | CASTTGQGSEKLFF | TGTGCCAGCACCACCGGACAGGGGAGCGAAAAACTGTTTTTT
- | TRBJ2-1 | TRBV19 | TRBD2 | CASSIRLAGGSSYNEQFF | TGTGCCAGTAGTATACGGCTAGCGGGGGGTAGCTCCTACAATGAGCAGTTCTTC
few | TRBJ2-7 | TRBV29-1 | - | CSVGRGSFEQYF | TGCAGCGTTGGTAGAGGCAGTTTTGAGCAGTACTTC
- | TRBJ1-2 | TRBV19 | - | CASSGRVYGYTF | TGTGCCAGTAGTGGTCGGGTCTATGGCTACACCTTC
- | TRBJ1-3 | TRBV18 | - | CASSPAANSGNTIYF | TGTGCCAGCTCACCGGCGGCTAACTCTGGAAACACCATATATTTT
few | TRBJ1-3 | TRBV3-1/TRBV3-2 | - | CASSQGWMRGIGNTIYF | TGTGCCAGCAGCCAAGGATGGATGAGAGGTATCGGAAACACCATATATTTT
- | TRBJ1-1 | TRBV14 | - | CASSQARGAGTEAFF | TGTGCCAGCAGCCAAGCCAGGGGAGCAGGTACTGAAGCTTTCTTT
- | TRBJ1-5 | TRBV19 | - | CASSIVGEYNQPQHF | TGTGCCAGTAGTATCGTCGGGGAATACAATCAGCCCCAGCATTTT
- | TRBJ2-7 | TRBV28 | - | CASSLLSQKQYF | TGTGCCAGCAGTTTACTTAGCCAGAAGCAGTACTTC
- | TRBJ1-5 | TRBV3-1/TRBV3-2 | - | CASSQLVRGAQHF | TGTGCCAGCAGCCAGCTCGTTCGGGGAGCCCAGCATTTT
few | TRBJ2-3 | TRBV28 | - | CATGTSNTDTQYF | TGTGCCACCGGGACATCGAACACAGATACGCAGTATTTT
- | TRBJ1-2 | TRBV29-1 | - | CSVERLKYGYTF | TGCAGCGTTGAGCGACTAAAGTATGGCTACACCTTC
few | TRBJ2-2 | TRBV5-5 | - | CASSLSSGELFF | TGTGCCAGCAGCTTGTCGTCCGGGGAGCTGTTTTTT
- | TRBJ2-3 | TRBV29-1 | - | CSVGTATDTQYF | TGCAGCGTTGGTACCGCGACAGATACGCAGTATTTT
- | TRBJ1-6 | TRBV19 | - | CASSISQGNSPLHF | TGTGCCAGTAGTATCTCACAGGGAAATTCACCCCTCCACTTT
- | TRBJ2-7 | TRBV27 | TRBD2 | CASSLGTSGRIHEQYF | TGTGCCAGCAGTTTGGGGACTAGCGGGAGGATCCACGAGCAGTACTTC
- | TRBJ2-3 | TRBV13 | TRBD2 | CASSSAGGGNTDTQYF | TGTGCCAGCAGCTCCGCGGGCGGGGGAAACACAGATACGCAGTATTTT
- | TRBJ2-1 | TRBV7-9 | TRBD2 | CASSRTSAITEQFF | TGTGCCAGCAGCCGTACTAGCGCAATTACTGAGCAGTTCTTC
- | TRBJ1-2 | TRBV3-1/TRBV3-2 | TRBD1 | CASSLGTGKWDYGYTF | TGTGCCAGCAGCCTCGGGACAGGGAAATGGGACTATGGCTACACCTTC
- | TRBJ2-4 | TRBV2 | - | CATALVLAKNIQYF | TGTGCCACCGCACTTGTACTAGCCAAAAACATTCAGTACTTC
- | TRBJ2-1 | TRBV28 | - | CASSFQTLGVLEQFF | TGTGCCAGCAGTTTCCAAACCCTAGGGGTTCTTGAGCAGTTCTTC
once | TRBJ2-4 | TRBV4-1 | TRBD2 | CASSPALSLAGVVAKNIQYF | TGCGCCAGCAGCCCTGCACTGTCCCTAGCGGGAGTTGTAGCCAAAAACATTCAGTACTTC
- | TRBJ2-7 | TRBV7-6 | TRBD2 | CASSLAGGPTYEQYF | TGTGCCAGCAGCCTCGCGGGGGGCCCTACCTACGAGCAGTACTTC
once | TRBJ1-2 | TRBV15 | TRBD1 | CATSRGTDRANYGYTF | TGTGCCACCAGCAGAGGGACGGACAGGGCTAACTATGGCTACACCTTC
once | TRBJ2-5 | TRBV11-3 | - | CASSPAGAGETQYF | TGTGCCAGCAGCCCCGCGGGGGCAGGAGAGACCCAGTACTTC
- | TRBJ1-5 | TRBV19 | TRBD1 | CASRGTGGFNQPQHF | TGTGCCAGTAGAGGGACAGGGGGATTCAATCAGCCCCAGCATTTT
- | TRBJ1-6 | TRBV10-1 | TRBD1 | CASSDYRGVGSPLHF | TGCGCCAGCAGTGACTACAGGGGAGTAGGATCACCCCTCCACTTT
- | TRBJ1-2 | TRBV9 | TRBD1 | CASSEGTGDGYTF | TGTGCCAGCAGCGAGGGGACAGGGGATGGCTACACCTTC
- | TRBJ2-3 | TRBV11-2 | - | CASSLVVGVTDTQYF | TGTGCCAGCAGCTTAGTCGTCGGGGTTACAGATACGCAGTATTTT